The 13 T cell receptor beta chains given below trace back to one sample, sequenced in a study of regulatory T cells in long-lasting Graves disease (dated by TCRdb to the early 2020s). The receptor library was made with multiplex PCR. Sequencing used an Illumina HiSeq 4000. TCR beta libraries were built with iRepertoire HTBI primers and Arm-PCR amplification of CDR3 regions. TCRdb trimmed the raw reads at Q25, called clones with MiXCR and kept productive beta chains. Every entry covers one CDR3 protein and lists the most common genes and DNA from its rows. This sample has around 300,000 distinct CDR3 sequences in its table, and 22% of those were observed once. About 61% of the sample is in the top ten clones. The time point label, as the study defines it: persistent/refractory GD, antithyroid drugs over 5 years with positive TRAb. For both TCR sequencing and RNA sequencing, RNA was extracted from PBMCs using TRIzol.

Here the sequenced sample was peripheral blood mononuclear cells (PBMCs), taken when the disease was refractory, from a patient treated with antithyroid drugs. Receptors were obtained from a female donor with Graves disease.

This clonotype was counted many times. The gene calls are TRBV20-1 and TRBJ2-7; 8 positions match TRBD1. Trimming cost V 4 bases and J 2 bases; bases outside gene matches: 10. Germline lookup yields CDR1 DFQATT and CDR2 SNEGSKA (reference sequence). The CDR3 has 15 residues. CDR3 in amino acids: CSAMGTGGYAYEQYF. In nucleotides, the CDR3 is TGCAGTGCTATGGGAACAGGGGGGTACGCCTACGAGCAGTACTTC.

This clonotype was picked up many times. The chain uses TRBV9 and TRBJ2-2, with unresolved D. The V and J ends lost 0 bases and 6 bases respectively, with 9 bases between them. CDR1 and CDR2 (germline): SGDLS, YYNGEE. CDR3 length equals 14 residues. The CDR3 DNA follows: TGTGCCAGCAGCGTAGGAAGGGCCGCCGGGGAGCTGTTTTTT. It is translated as CASSVGRAAGELFF.

This chain uses TRBV6-2 or TRBV6-3 with TRBJ1-1; D uncertain. The CDR3 has 17 residues. Per germline, CDR1 MNHEY and CDR2 SVGEGT. Trimming cost V 0 bases and J 1 base, with 15 bases left between them. The chain's CDR3 is CASSYSPFSGKNTEAFF. DNA of the CDR3: TGTGCCAGCAGTTACTCCCCCTTTTCTGGGAAGAACACTGAAGCTTTCTTT.

This clonotype was seen a handful of times. The V and J genes are TRBV20-1 and TRBJ2-5, with 8 bases fitting TRBD2. The CDR3 loop spans 13 amino acids. J was trimmed by 3 bases and V by 4 bases; bases with no gene match: 4. The germline CDR1 and CDR2 sequences are DFQATT and SNEGSKA (reference sequence). CDR3 protein: CSAISGIEETQYF. The CDR3 DNA reads as TGCAGTGCTATTAGCGGGATTGAAGAGACCCAGTACTTC.

The rearrangement uses TRBV15 and TRBJ1-5; a possible D gene is TRBD1 (5 bases). This CDR3 has 14 residues. The V gene lost 5 bases and the J gene lost 0 bases, with 8 bases spanning the gap. The germline gives CDR1 LNHNV, CDR2 YYDKDF (reference sequence). This chain's CDR3 is CATSGGGSNQPQHF. The DNA of the CDR3 is TGTGCCACCAGCGGTGGGGGTAGCAATCAGCCCCAGCATTTT.

This clonotype was recorded at least ten times. This chain links TRBV20-1 with TRBJ1-2; TRBD1 agrees at 8 bases. The length of the CDR3 is 14 residues. After removal of 6 bases from V and 0 bases from J, the junction contained 6 bases not matched to a gene. Germline values: CDR1 DFQATT, CDR2 SNEGSKA (reference sequence). DNA for the CDR3: TGCAGTGCCGGGACAGGCCCTTCTAACTATGGCTACACCTTC. Residues: CSAGTGPSNYGYTF.

This clonotype was counted many times. V usage is TRBV3-1 and J usage is TRBJ1-1; D is undetermined. V lost 1 base and J lost 1, with 7 bases in between. CDR1 LGHDT and CDR2 YNNKEL come from the germline V gene (reference sequence). This CDR3 contains 14 residues. The chain's CDR3 is CASSQAPPNTEAFF. As DNA, the CDR3 is TGTGCCAGCAGCCAAGCCCCCCCGAACACTGAAGCTTTCTTT.

This chain uses TRBV20-1 with TRBJ2-6, with D unresolved. Trimming stripped 1 base from V and 1 base from J, with 17 bases between. Germline V gene data show CDR1 as DFQATT and CDR2 as SNEGSKA (reference sequence). CDR3 size: 18 residues. CDR3 coding DNA: TGCAGTGCTAGAGGCCCCGAAGCGTCCTTGTCTGGGGCCAACGTCCTGACTTTC. Its translation is CSARGPEASLSGANVLTF.

This clonotype appeared once. V is TRBV10-2 and J is TRBJ1-1; D is perhaps TRBD1 (5 bases). The CDR3 has 15 amino acids. Looked up from germline, CDR1 is WSHSY and CDR2 is SAAADI. Trimming removed 8 bases from V and 3 bases from J, with 19 bases in between. The CDR3 loop is CASAQDTAAYTEAFF. CDR3 nucleotide sequence: TGCGCCAGCGCGCAGGACACCGCTGCATACACTGAAGCTTTCTTT.

For this clonotype: This is likely an artifact of a read error, given a far larger clone one base away. The chain employs TRBV11-2 and TRBJ1-4; 7 nucleotides align to TRBD1. With V trimmed by 3 bases and J by 8 bases, 6 bases remained unmatched. The CDR3 length is 14 residues. Per the germline V gene, CDR1 is SGHAT and CDR2 is FQNNGV. CDR3 amino acids: CASSLGQSGEKLFF. The CDR3 bases are TGTGCCAGCAGCTTGGGACAGAGTGGGGAAAAACTGTTTTTT.

This clonotype has at least ten counts. V gene TRBV6-5 combines with J gene TRBJ1-2, with D possibly TRBD1 on 6 matching bases. V was clipped by 2 bases and J by 6 bases, with 7 bases between them. This CDR3 comprises 12 residues. Looked up from germline, CDR1 is MNHEY and CDR2 is SVGAGI. This chain's CDR3 is CASSYAGDGYTF. The DNA of the CDR3 is TGTGCCAGCAGTTACGCAGGGGATGGCTACACCTTC.

This clonotype was observed many times. The chain links TRBV30 to TRBJ1-1, with unresolved D. Germline V gene lookup returns CDR1 GTSNPN and CDR2 SVGIG (reference sequence). The length of the CDR3 is 11 residues. V dropped 5 bases and J dropped 4 bases, with 8 bases sitting between them. CDR3 nucleotides: TGTGCCTGGCGGGGTGGCACTGAAGCTTTCTTT. This gives the protein CAWRGGTEAFF.

To note about this clonotype: This may come from a read error, since a much larger clone is one base off. The V gene is TRBV28, the J gene TRBJ2-5; 13 nucleotides align to TRBD2. CDR1 and CDR2 (germline): MDHEN, SYDVKM. Trimming took 4 bases from V and 9 from J; bases not matched to a gene: 11. The CDR3 covers 16 residues. CDR3 bases: TGTGCCAGCAGTTCCCGGACTAGCGGGAGTGGGGAGGCCCAGTACTTC. Amino acid sequence: CASSSRTSGSGEAQYF. Drawing the rest from reference TRBV28 and TRBJ2-5, the complete variable domain is DVKVTQSSRYLVKRTGEKVFLECVQDMDHENMFWYRQDPGLGLRLIYFSYDVKMKEKGDIPEGYSVSREKKERFSLILESASTNQTSMYLCASSSRTSGSGEAQYFGPGTRLLVL.